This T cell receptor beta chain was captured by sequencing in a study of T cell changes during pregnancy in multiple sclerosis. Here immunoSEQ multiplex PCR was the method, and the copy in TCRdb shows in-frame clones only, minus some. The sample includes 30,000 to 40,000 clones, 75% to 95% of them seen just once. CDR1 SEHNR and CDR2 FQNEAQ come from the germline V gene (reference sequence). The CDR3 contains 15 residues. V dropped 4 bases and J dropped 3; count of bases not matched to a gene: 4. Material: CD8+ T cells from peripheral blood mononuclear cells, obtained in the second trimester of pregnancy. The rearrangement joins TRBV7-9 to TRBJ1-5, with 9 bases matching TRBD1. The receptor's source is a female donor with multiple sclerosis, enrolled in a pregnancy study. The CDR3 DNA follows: TGTGCCAGCAGCTCGTGGACAGGGGACAATCAGCCCCAGCATTTT. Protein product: CASSSWTGDNQPQHF.